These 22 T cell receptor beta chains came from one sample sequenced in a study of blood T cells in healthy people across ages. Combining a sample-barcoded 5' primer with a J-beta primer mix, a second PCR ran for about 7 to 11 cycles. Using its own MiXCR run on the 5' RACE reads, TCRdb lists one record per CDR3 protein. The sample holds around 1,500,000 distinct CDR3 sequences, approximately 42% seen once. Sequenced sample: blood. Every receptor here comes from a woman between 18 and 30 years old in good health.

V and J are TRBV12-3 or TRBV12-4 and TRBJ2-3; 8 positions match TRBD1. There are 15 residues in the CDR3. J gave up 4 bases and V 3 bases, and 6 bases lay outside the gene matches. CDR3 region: CASSLDRVLADTQYF. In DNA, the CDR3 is TGTGCCAGCAGTTTGGACAGGGTGTTGGCAGATACGCAGTATTTT.

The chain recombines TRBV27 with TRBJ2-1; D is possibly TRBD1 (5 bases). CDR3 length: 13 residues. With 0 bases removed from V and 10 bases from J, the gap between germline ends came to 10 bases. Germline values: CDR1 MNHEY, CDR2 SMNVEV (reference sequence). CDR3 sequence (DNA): TGTGCCAGCAGTTTATCACAGGAATACGAGCAGTTCTTC. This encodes CASSLSQEYEQFF.

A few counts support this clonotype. For the CDR3, the DNA is TGTGCCAGCAGCGTAGCTGCCCACAATGAGCAGTTCTTC. Protein: CASSVAAHNEQFF. V usage is TRBV9 and J usage is TRBJ2-1; no definite D call. Germline V gives CDR1 SGDLS, CDR2 YYNGEE. V was clipped by 0 bases and J by 5 bases, with 6 bases between them. The CDR3 length is 13 residues.

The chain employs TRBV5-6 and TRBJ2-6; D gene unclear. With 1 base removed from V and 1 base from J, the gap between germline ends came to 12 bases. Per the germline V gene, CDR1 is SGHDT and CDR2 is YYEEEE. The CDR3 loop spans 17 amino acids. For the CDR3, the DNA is TGTGCCAGCAGCTTGCGTCCTGAGATATCTGGGGCCAACGTCCTGACTTTC. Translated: CASSLRPEISGANVLTF.

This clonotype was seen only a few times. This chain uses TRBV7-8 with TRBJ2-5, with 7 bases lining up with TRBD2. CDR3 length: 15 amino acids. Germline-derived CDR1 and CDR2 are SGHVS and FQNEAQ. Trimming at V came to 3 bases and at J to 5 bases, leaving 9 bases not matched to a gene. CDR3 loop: CASSFSSREGETQYF. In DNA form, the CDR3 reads TGTGCCAGCAGCTTTTCCTCGAGGGAGGGCGAGACCCAGTACTTC.

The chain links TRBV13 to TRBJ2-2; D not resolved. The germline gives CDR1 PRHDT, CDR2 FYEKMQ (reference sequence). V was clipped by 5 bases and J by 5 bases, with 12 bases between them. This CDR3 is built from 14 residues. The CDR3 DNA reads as TGTGCCAGCAGCCCGTCAGTTACGACCGGGGAGCTGTTTTTT. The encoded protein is CASSPSVTTGELFF.

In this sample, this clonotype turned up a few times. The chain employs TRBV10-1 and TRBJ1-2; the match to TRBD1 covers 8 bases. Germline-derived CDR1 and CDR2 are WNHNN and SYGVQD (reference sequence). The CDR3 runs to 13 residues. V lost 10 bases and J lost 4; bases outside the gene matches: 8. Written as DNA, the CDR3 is TGCGCCACCCGACAGGGGCCGGGCTATGGCTACACCTTC. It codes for CATRQGPGYGYTF.

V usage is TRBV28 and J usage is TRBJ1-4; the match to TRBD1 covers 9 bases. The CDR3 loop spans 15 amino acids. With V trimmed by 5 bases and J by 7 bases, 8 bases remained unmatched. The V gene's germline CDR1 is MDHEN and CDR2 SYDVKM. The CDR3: CASSDPGTGSEKLFF. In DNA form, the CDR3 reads TGTGCCAGCAGTGACCCCGGGACAGGGTCTGAAAAACTGTTTTTT. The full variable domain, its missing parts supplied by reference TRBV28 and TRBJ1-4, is DVKVTQSSRYLVKRTGEKVFLECVQDMDHENMFWYRQDPGLGLRLIYFSYDVKMKEKGDIPEGYSVSREKKERFSLILESASTNQTSMYLCASSDPGTGSEKLFFGSGTQLSVL.

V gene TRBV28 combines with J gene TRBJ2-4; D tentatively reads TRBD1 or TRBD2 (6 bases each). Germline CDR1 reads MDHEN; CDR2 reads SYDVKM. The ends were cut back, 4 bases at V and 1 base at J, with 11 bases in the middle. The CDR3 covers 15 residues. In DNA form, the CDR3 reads TGTGCCAGCAGTTGGACGGGGGCTGCCAAAAACATTCAGTACTTC. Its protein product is CASSWTGAAKNIQYF. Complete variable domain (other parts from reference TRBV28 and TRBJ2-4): DVKVTQSSRYLVKRTGEKVFLECVQDMDHENMFWYRQDPGLGLRLIYFSYDVKMKEKGDIPEGYSVSREKKERFSLILESASTNQTSMYLCASSWTGAAKNIQYFGAGTRLSVL.

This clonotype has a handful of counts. This chain's CDR3 is CASSSPYGRGADTQYF. The CDR3 DNA follows: TGTGCCAGCAGTTCCCCTTATGGGAGGGGCGCAGATACGCAGTATTTT. The chain recombines TRBV12-3 or TRBV12-4 with TRBJ2-3; TRBD2 agrees at 7 bases. The CDR3 spans 16 residues. V was clipped by 4 bases and J by 4 bases; unmatched bases: 11.

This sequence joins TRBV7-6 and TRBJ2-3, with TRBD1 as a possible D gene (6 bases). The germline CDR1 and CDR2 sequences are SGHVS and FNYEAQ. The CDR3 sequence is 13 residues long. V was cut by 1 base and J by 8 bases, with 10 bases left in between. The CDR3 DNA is TGTGCCAGCAGCTTAGTGGGCAGGGGTACGCAGTATTTT. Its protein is CASSLVGRGTQYF.

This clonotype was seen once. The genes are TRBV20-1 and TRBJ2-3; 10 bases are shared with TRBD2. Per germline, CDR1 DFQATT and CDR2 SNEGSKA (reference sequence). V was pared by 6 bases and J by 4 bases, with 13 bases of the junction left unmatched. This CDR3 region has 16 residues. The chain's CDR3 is CSAEGVAGGGSDTQYF. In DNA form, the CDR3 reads TGCAGTGCAGAGGGCGTAGCGGGGGGCGGCTCAGATACGCAGTATTTT.

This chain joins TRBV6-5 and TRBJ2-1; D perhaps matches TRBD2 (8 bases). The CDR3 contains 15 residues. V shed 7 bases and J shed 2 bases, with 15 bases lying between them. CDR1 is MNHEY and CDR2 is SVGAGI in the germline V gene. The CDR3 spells CASTLGRGPYNEQFF. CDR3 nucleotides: TGTGCCAGCACTCTCGGGAGGGGGCCCTACAATGAGCAGTTCTTC.

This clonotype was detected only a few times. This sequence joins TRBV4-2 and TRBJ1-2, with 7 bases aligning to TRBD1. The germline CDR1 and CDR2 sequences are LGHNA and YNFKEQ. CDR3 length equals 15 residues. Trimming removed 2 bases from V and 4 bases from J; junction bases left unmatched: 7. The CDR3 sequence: CASSQTGQALYGYTF. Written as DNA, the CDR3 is TGTGCCAGCAGCCAAACAGGACAGGCACTCTATGGCTACACCTTC.

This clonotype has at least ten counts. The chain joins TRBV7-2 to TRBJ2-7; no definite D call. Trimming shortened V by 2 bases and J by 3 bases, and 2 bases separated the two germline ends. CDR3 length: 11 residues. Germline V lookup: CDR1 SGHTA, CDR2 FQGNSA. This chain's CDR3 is CASSLFYEQYF. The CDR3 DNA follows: TGTGCCAGCAGCTTATTCTACGAGCAGTACTTC.

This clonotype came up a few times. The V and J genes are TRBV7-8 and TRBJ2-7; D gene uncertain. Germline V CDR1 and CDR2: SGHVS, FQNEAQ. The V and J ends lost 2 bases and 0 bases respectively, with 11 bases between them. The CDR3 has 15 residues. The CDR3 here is CASSLYDGYSYEQYF. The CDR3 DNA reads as TGTGCCAGCAGCTTATACGACGGATACTCCTACGAGCAGTACTTC. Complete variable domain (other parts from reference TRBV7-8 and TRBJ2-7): GAGVSQSPRYKVAKRGQDVALRCDPISGHVSLFWYQQALGQGPEFLTYFQNEAQLDKSGLPSDRFFAERPEGSVSTLKIQRTQQEDSAVYLCASSLYDGYSYEQYFGPGTRLTVT.

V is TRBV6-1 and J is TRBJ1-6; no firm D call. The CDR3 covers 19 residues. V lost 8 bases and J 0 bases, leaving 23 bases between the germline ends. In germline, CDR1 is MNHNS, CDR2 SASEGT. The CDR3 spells CASEGRRTGMSSYNSPLHF. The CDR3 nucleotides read TGTGCCAGCGAGGGCCGACGGACCGGAATGAGCTCCTATAATTCACCCCTCCACTTT.

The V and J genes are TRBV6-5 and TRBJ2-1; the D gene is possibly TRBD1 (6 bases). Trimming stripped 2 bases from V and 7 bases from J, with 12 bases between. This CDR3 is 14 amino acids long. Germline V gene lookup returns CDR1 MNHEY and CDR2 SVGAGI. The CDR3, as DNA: TGTGCCAGCAGTTACGCCCTAACAGGGAATGAGCAGTTCTTC. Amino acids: CASSYALTGNEQFF.

CDR3 sequence (DNA): TGTGCCAGCAGTTTTACTGGACAGGGGGTGGACACTGAAGCTTTCTTT. It is translated as CASSFTGQGVDTEAFF. The chain employs TRBV12-3 or TRBV12-4 and TRBJ1-1; 10 nucleotides agree with TRBD1. This CDR3 region has 16 residues. After removal of 3 bases from V and 3 bases from J, the junction contained 7 bases not matched to a gene.

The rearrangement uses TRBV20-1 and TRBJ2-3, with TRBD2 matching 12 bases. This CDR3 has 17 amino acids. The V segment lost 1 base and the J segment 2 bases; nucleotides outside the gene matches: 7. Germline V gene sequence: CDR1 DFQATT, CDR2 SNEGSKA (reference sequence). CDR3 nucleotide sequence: TGCAGTGCTAGAGGACTAGCGGGAGAGCGCGTCACAGATACGCAGTATTTT. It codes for CSARGLAGERVTDTQYF.

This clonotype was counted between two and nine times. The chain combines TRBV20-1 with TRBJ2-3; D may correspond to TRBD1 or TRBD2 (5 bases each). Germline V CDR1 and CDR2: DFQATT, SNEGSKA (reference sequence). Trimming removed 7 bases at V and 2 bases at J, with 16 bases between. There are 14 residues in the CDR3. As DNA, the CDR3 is TGCAGTGTGACTCCTCGGGGCCCCACAGATACGCAGTATTTT. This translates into CSVTPRGPTDTQYF.

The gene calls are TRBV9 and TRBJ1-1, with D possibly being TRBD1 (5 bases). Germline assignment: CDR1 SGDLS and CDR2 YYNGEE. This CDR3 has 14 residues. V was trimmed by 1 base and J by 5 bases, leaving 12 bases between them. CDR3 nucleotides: TGTGCCAGCAGCGTAACCGAGGGGAATACTGAAGCTTTCTTT. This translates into CASSVTEGNTEAFF.